A selection of T cell receptor beta chains follows, all from one sample in a study of beta chain features in type 1 diabetes. Here immunoSEQ multiplex PCR was the method, and the copy in TCRdb shows in-frame clones only, minus some. This sample carries roughly 500,000 clones, 9.5% to 12% of them seen once, and the ten largest clones take about 0.042%. The sequenced sample was naive CD4+ T cells from blood. The receptors here all came from a young woman in good health. The CDR3 runs from the conserved cysteine through the conserved F or W. The order of the fields is D gene, clone size, J gene, V gene, CDR3 DNA, CDR3 protein. A D gene is named only where the DNA matches it firmly. Size tells how often a clone was seen (once, few, many) or the class of an expanded clone, and some rows leave it out.

D: NA
size: few
J: TRBJ2-1
V: TRBV4-3
DNA: TGCGCCAGCAGCCAAGATAGTCTGGACGAGCAGTTCTTC
CDR3: CASSQDSLDEQFF

D: TRBD2
size: NA
J: TRBJ2-1
V: TRBV20-1
DNA: TGCAGTGCTGGGACTAGCGTTGAGCAGTTCTTC
CDR3: CSAGTSVEQFF

D: NA
size: NA
J: TRBJ2-4
V: TRBV4-3
DNA: TGCGCCAGCAGCCAGGCCGAAAGGGGAATTCAGTACTTC
CDR3: CASSQAERGIQYF

D: NA
size: NA
J: TRBJ2-3
V: TRBV7-2
DNA: TGTGCCAGCAGCTTAGGGGTAACAGATACGCAGTATTTT
CDR3: CASSLGVTDTQYF

D: NA
size: NA
J: TRBJ1-2
V: TRBV7-9
DNA: TGTGCCAGCAGTCTACAGGGCAGAAACTATGGCTACACCTTC
CDR3: CASSLQGRNYGYTF

D: TRBD2
size: NA
J: TRBJ2-1
V: TRBV5-1
DNA: TGCGCCAGCAGCTTGCGCGATAGCGGGGGGTTCAGCTCCTACAATGAGCAGTTCTTC
CDR3: CASSLRDSGGFSSYNEQFF

D: NA
size: few
J: TRBJ2-1
V: TRBV7-2
DNA: TGTGCCAGCAGTCTAGAAACTGCGGACCCCTCCTACAATGAGCAGTTCTTC
CDR3: CASSLETADPSYNEQFF

D: NA
size: NA
J: TRBJ2-3
V: TRBV19
DNA: TGTGCCAGTATGAGTTTAGGTAGAGATACGCAGTATTTT
CDR3: CASMSLGRDTQYF

D: TRBD2
size: few
J: TRBJ2-5
V: TRBV19
DNA: TGTGCCAGTAGTATGGTCGAGCTAGCGGGGGCACAAGAGACCCAGTACTTC
CDR3: CASSMVELAGAQETQYF

D: NA
size: few
J: TRBJ2-6
V: TRBV9
DNA: TGTGCCAGCAGCCCCTATGTCGGCAGGAGCTCTGGGGCCAACGTCCTGACTTTC
CDR3: CASSPYVGRSSGANVLTF

D: TRBD2
size: NA
J: TRBJ2-2
V: TRBV9
DNA: TGTGCCAGCAGCGTTACCAGCGGGAGTTACATGGGGGAGCTGTTTTTT
CDR3: CASSVTSGSYMGELFF

D: NA
size: NA
J: TRBJ1-2
V: TRBV20-1
DNA: TGCAGTCGCCCAGGGGCAAATGGCTACACCTTC
CDR3: CSRPGANGYTF

D: NA
size: few
J: TRBJ2-3
V: TRBV19
DNA: TGTGCCAGTAGTATAGGAGGCACAGATACGCAGTATTTT
CDR3: CASSIGGTDTQYF

D: TRBD1
size: NA
J: TRBJ2-3
V: TRBV2
DNA: TGTGCCAGCAGCCAACAGGGGGCCGGGACAGATACGCAGTATTTT
CDR3: CASSQQGAGTDTQYF

D: NA
size: NA
J: TRBJ2-6
V: TRBV4-1
DNA: TGCGCCAGCAGCCCGGAAAAGGGGTCCTCTGGGGCCAACGTCCTGACTTTC
CDR3: CASSPEKGSSGANVLTF

D: NA
size: NA
J: TRBJ2-2
V: TRBV11-3
DNA: TGTGCCAGCAGCTCACGGTACCAGAACACCGGGGAGCTGTTTTTT
CDR3: CASSSRYQNTGELFF

D: TRBD1
size: few
J: TRBJ1-1
V: TRBV2
DNA: TGTGCTACAAGCGGGACAGCGAACACTGAAGCTTTCTTT
CDR3: CATSGTANTEAFF